This TCR beta chain appears in the sequencing data of a study of regulatory T cells in long-lasting Graves disease. Arm-PCR of CDR3 regions and iRepertoire HTBI primers were the basis on which TCR beta libraries were built. TCRdb re-called the multiplex PCR reads with MiXCR, one entry per CDR3 protein. Of 400,000 to 600,000 distinct CDR3 sequences listed, about a fifth are singletons. V gave up 3 bases and J gave up 4 bases, with 17 bases separating them. The germline gives CDR1 DFQATT, CDR2 SNEGSKA (reference sequence). This CDR3 spans 15 amino acids. The time point denotes: persistent/refractory GD, antithyroid drugs over 5 years with positive TRAb. Extracted RNA from PBMCs served as the source of the TCR library.

The receptor was isolated from a female donor with Graves disease. V gene TRBV20-1 combines with J gene TRBJ2-3, with D possibly TRBD2 on 5 matching bases. Sequenced here: peripheral blood mononuclear cells (PBMCs), sampled when the disease was refractory, from a patient treated with antithyroid drugs. The CDR3 region is CSARGASRTADTQYF. The CDR3, as DNA: TGCAGTGCTAGGGGAGCTAGCCGAACTGCAGATACGCAGTATTTT.